The 31 T cell receptor beta chains below were found in one sample sequenced in a study of graft-versus-host responses after intestinal transplantation. Profiled with immunoSEQ multiplex PCR; TCRdb holds only in-frame clones, not every one. The sample has about 90,000 clones; 91% are singletons. The antigens of these receptors remain unknown. The material sequenced was unstimulated CD4+ T cells sorted from spleen or lymph node cells, taken before transplant. The receptors derive from a human donor who was the organ donor for an intestinal transplant.

V is TRBV5-1 and J is TRBJ2-1, with 8 bases lining up with TRBD2. This CDR3 comprises 15 residues. CDR1 is SGHRS, CDR2 YFSETQ, per germline. J lost 9 bases, V lost 0 bases, and 8 bases had no gene match. DNA of the CDR3: TGCGCCAGCAGCTTGGGCCCTAGCGGGTTGTCTGAGCAGTTCTTC. Residues: CASSLGPSGLSEQFF.

This rearrangement joins TRBV7-9 to TRBJ2-2; D is ambiguous. Trimming took off 6 bases at V and 0 bases at J, with 11 bases between the two ends. Germline CDR1 and CDR2: SEHNR and FQNEAQ (reference sequence). The CDR3 is 15 residues long. Here the CDR3 DNA reads TGTGCCAGCAGTGTCTTAAACTCGAACACCGGGGAGCTGTTTTTT. Protein product: CASSVLNSNTGELFF.

This clone was counted once. The V call is TRBV6-1, the J call TRBJ2-7; 8 nucleotides align to TRBD1. Trimming removed 5 bases from V and 5 bases from J; junction bases left unmatched: 5. This CDR3 spans 13 amino acids. In germline, CDR1 is MNHNS, CDR2 SASEGT. In DNA form, the CDR3 reads TGTGCCAGCAGTACGGACAGGGAGGACGAGCAGTACTTC. Translated, it gives CASSTDREDEQYF.

V and J are TRBV7-2 and TRBJ1-2; 8 positions agree with TRBD1. Trimming at V came to 5 bases and at J to 2 bases, leaving 10 bases not matched to a gene. This CDR3 is 16 amino acids long. Germline CDR1 reads SGHTA; CDR2 reads FQGNSA. In DNA, the CDR3 is TGTGCCAGCAGCCCACAGGGGGATTGGTGGAACTATGGCTACACCTTC. Protein sequence: CASSPQGDWWNYGYTF.

The DNA for the CDR3 is TGTGCCAGCAGCAAAGAGGCAGGGGGCGCCTATACGCAGTATTTT. It specifies CASSKEAGGAYTQYF. The genes are TRBV7-9 and TRBJ2-3; TRBD1 aligns across 8 bases. V dropped 5 bases and J dropped 7; count of bases not matched to a gene: 11. Germline CDR1 and CDR2: SEHNR and FQNEAQ (reference sequence). The CDR3 is 15 amino acids.

The J gene is TRBJ2-2, the V gene TRBV7-3; 9 nucleotides line up with TRBD2. V shed 0 bases, J shed 5 bases, and the junction held 1 base outside the gene matches. Germline CDR1 SGHTA, CDR2 FQGTGA. The CDR3 length is 15 residues. The CDR3 DNA sequence: TGTGCCAGCAGCTTAACTAGCGGGGGTACCGGGGAGCTGTTTTTT. It is translated as CASSLTSGGTGELFF.

The gene calls are TRBV12-5 and TRBJ2-7; D perhaps matches TRBD2 (6 bases). The CDR3 is 16 residues long. Between the trimmed V and J ends, which lost 3 bases and 7 bases, there was a span of 22 bases. Per germline, CDR1 LGHNT and CDR2 FRNRAP. The CDR3, as DNA: TGTGCTAGTGGTTTCAGTCGGGAGAGGTGGTCTGGAGAGCAGTACTTC. Its translation: CASGFSRERWSGEQYF.

This clone was counted a single time. V gene TRBV4-1 combines with J gene TRBJ2-2; TRBD1 aligns across 9 bases. Germline V gene sequence: CDR1 MGHRA, CDR2 YSYEKL. The trim removed 4 bases at V and 7 bases at J, leaving 16 bases unmatched. CDR3 length equals 18 residues. The CDR3 nucleotides are TGCGCCAGCAGCCCTATGGGCCTAACAGGGGGCGCGGGCGGGGAGCTGTTTTTT. Amino acid sequence: CASSPMGLTGGAGGELFF.

The V call is TRBV7-2, the J call TRBJ2-3; D call uncertain. Germline CDR1 SGHTA, CDR2 FQGNSA. This CDR3 has 15 amino acids. V lost 5 bases to trimming and J lost 4 bases, with 16 bases between them. CDR3 sequence reads: CASSQLEPVADTQYF. The CDR3 DNA is TGTGCCAGCAGCCAACTGGAGCCCGTTGCAGATACGCAGTATTTT.

CDR3 nucleotides: TGTGCCAGCAGCTTAGTAACAGGCAGTGAGCAGTTCTTC. It translates to CASSLVTGSEQFF. This chain connects TRBV7-9 to TRBJ2-1, with D perhaps matching TRBD1 (5 bases). The CDR3 is 13 residues long. CDR1 is SEHNR and CDR2 is FQNEAQ in the germline V gene (reference sequence). Trimming took 1 base from V and 9 from J, leaving 10 bases between them.

The chain has TRBV29-1 and TRBJ1-2; the D gene is possibly TRBD1 (6 bases). V dropped 3 bases and J dropped 4 bases, with 9 bases sitting between them. The CDR3 sequence is 12 residues long. Per the germline V gene, CDR1 is SQVTM and CDR2 is ANQGSEA. In nucleotides, the CDR3 is TGCAGCGTTGACAGGGGCTTCTATGGCTACACCTTC. This sequence encodes CSVDRGFYGYTF.

The gene calls are TRBV30 and TRBJ2-7, with TRBD2 matching 15 bases. Germline CDR1 GTSNPN, CDR2 SVGIG (reference sequence). V lost 5 bases to trimming and J lost 0 bases; unmatched junction nucleotides: 8. CDR3 size: 17 residues. CDR3 sequence reads: CAWGGTSGGPHSYEQYF. The CDR3 DNA reads as TGTGCCTGGGGGGGGACTAGCGGGGGGCCGCACTCCTACGAGCAGTACTTC.

The chain carries TRBV10-3 and TRBJ1-1; 7 bases are shared with TRBD1. This CDR3 comprises 14 residues. Germline CDR1 is ENHRY and CDR2 is SYGVKD. Trimming cost V 6 bases and J 1 base; bases outside gene matches: 5. The CDR3 is CAIRETGPNTEAFF. CDR3 coding DNA: TGTGCCATCAGGGAGACAGGGCCGAACACTGAAGCTTTCTTT.

The CDR3 here is CASSFRPDTGELFF. The CDR3 region has the DNA TGTGCCAGCAGCTTTCGCCCGGACACCGGGGAGCTGTTTTTT. The chain links TRBV7-9 to TRBJ2-2; no definite D call. The CDR3 is 14 amino acids. The germline gives CDR1 SEHNR, CDR2 FQNEAQ (reference sequence). The V end lost 3 bases, the J end lost 3 bases, and 8 bases lay between the germline ends.

This rearrangement joins TRBV25-1 to TRBJ2-3; no clear D. This CDR3 region has 18 residues. Per the germline V gene, CDR1 is MGHDK and CDR2 is SYGVNS. The ends were cut back, 1 base at V and 2 bases at J, with 19 bases in the middle. CDR3 DNA sequence: TGTGCCAGCAGTGAATTGGATTGGAGCCACGGAGACACAGATACGCAGTATTTT. It is translated as CASSELDWSHGDTDTQYF.

The genes are TRBV2 and TRBJ2-2; the D gene is possibly TRBD1 (6 bases). The length of the CDR3 is 15 residues. Germline CDR1 reads SNHLY; CDR2 reads FYNNEI. Trimming took off 3 bases at V and 2 bases at J, with 10 bases between the two ends. The CDR3 is CASSEPGTNTGELFF. CDR3 sequence (DNA): TGTGCCAGCAGTGAGCCTGGGACAAACACCGGGGAGCTGTTTTTT.

CDR3 in DNA: TGCGCCAGCAGTGAGAGACAGAAACTTAACTATGGCTACACCTTC. Its protein is CASSERQKLNYGYTF. The V and J genes are TRBV10-2 and TRBJ1-2; D is possibly TRBD1 (5 bases). Germline lookup yields CDR1 WSHSY and CDR2 SAAADI. This CDR3 is built from 15 residues. The V and J ends lost 2 bases and 1 base respectively, with 11 bases between them.

The J gene is TRBJ1-4, the V gene TRBV9; TRBD1 matches 8 bases. There are 14 residues in the CDR3. The V gene's germline CDR1 is SGDLS and CDR2 YYNGEE. The ends lost 4 bases at V and 7 bases at J; junction bases unmatched: 6. CDR3: CASSPDRGGEKLFF. The CDR3 coding sequence is TGTGCCAGCAGCCCCGACAGGGGAGGTGAAAAACTGTTTTTT.

CDR3 residues: CASSQVSGKNTIYF. The CDR3 DNA sequence: TGTGCCAGCAGCCAAGTTTCAGGGAAAAACACCATATATTTT. The J gene is TRBJ1-3, the V gene TRBV14; maybe TRBD1 (5 bases). The ends were cut back, 1 base at V and 6 bases at J, with 10 bases in the middle. There are 14 residues in the CDR3. Germline V gene sequence: CDR1 SGHDN, CDR2 FVKESK.

About this clone: Relative to the germline gene, one junction end is altered; a read error may explain this. The chain joins TRBV6-1 to TRBJ2-7; possible D gene TRBD2, 6 bases. CDR3 length equals 14 residues. CDR1 and CDR2 (germline): MNHNS, SASEGT. The DNA for the CDR3 is TGTGCCAGCAGTGTGGGACTGCTGGTGTACGCGCAGTACTTC. This encodes CASSVGLLVYAQYF.

V and J are TRBV25-1 and TRBJ1-6; 10 bases align to TRBD1. The CDR3 has 14 residues. The trim removed 8 bases at V and 12 bases at J, leaving 10 bases unmatched. The V gene's germline CDR1 is MGHDK and CDR2 SYGVNS. The CDR3 DNA is TGTGCCAGCGGACGGACAGGGGGTGGCTTACCCCTCCACTTT. Translation gives CASGRTGGGLPLHF.

This chain uses TRBV18 with TRBJ1-3; TRBD1 matches at 8 bases. The junction had 12 bases not matched to a gene; V was cut back by 6 bases and J by 8 bases. CDR3 length equals 15 residues. Germline CDR1 KGHSH, CDR2 LQKENI. The CDR3 loop is CASSSNRDRLYTIYF. In DNA form, the CDR3 reads TGTGCCAGCTCGTCGAACCGGGACAGGCTTTACACCATATATTTT.

The rearrangement links TRBV5-1 to TRBJ2-7; 9 bases agree with TRBD2. V lost 0 bases and J lost 2; bases outside the gene matches: 3. The germline CDR1 and CDR2 sequences are SGHRS and YFSETQ. The CDR3 extends over 15 amino acids. The CDR3 here is CASSLVAGGPYEQYF. The CDR3, as DNA: TGCGCCAGCAGCTTGGTTGCGGGGGGGCCCTACGAGCAGTACTTC.

This sequence joins TRBV6-1 and TRBJ1-2; D not certain. This CDR3 is 12 amino acids long. The germline V and J ends were trimmed by 4 bases and 8 bases, with 11 bases remaining between them. Germline CDR1 and CDR2: MNHNS and SASEGT. CDR3 region: CASSVGVGGYTF. The CDR3 DNA reads TGTGCCAGCAGTGTCGGGGTTGGAGGCTACACCTTC.

The rearrangement uses TRBV14 and TRBJ2-3; D is ambiguous. The CDR3 is 16 residues long. Per the germline V gene, CDR1 is SGHDN and CDR2 is FVKESK. Trimming left V 3 bases short and J 2 bases short, with 15 bases between. Written as DNA, the CDR3 is TGTGCCAGCAGCCATGCAAAACCAACTTCCACAGATACGCAGTATTTT. This translates into CASSHAKPTSTDTQYF. The variable domain in full, with the rest retrieved from reference TRBV14 and TRBJ2-3, is EAGVTQFPSHSVIEKGQTVTLRCDPISGHDNLYWYRRVMGKEIKFLLHFVKESKQDESGMPNNRFLAERTGGTYSTLKVQPAELEDSGVYFCASSHAKPTSTDTQYFGPGTRLTVL.

The rearrangement joins TRBV28 to TRBJ1-2; D not certain. The V end lost 4 bases, the J end lost 2 bases, and 5 bases lay between the germline ends. This CDR3 region has 12 residues. Germline assignment: CDR1 MDHEN and CDR2 SYDVKM. CDR3: CASSWQNYGYTF. CDR3 bases: TGTGCCAGCAGTTGGCAAAACTATGGCTACACCTTC.

The chain combines TRBV11-2 with TRBJ2-1; 7 nucleotides line up with TRBD2. Per the germline V gene, CDR1 is SGHAT and CDR2 is FQNNGV. The V and J ends lost 3 bases and 0 bases, in that order; junction bases with no gene match: 8. The CDR3 loop spans 17 amino acids. The CDR3 reads CASSLGGARSSYNEQFF. In nucleotides, the CDR3 is TGTGCCAGCAGCTTGGGAGGGGCCAGGAGCTCCTACAATGAGCAGTTCTTC.

V gene TRBV28 combines with J gene TRBJ1-2, with 7 nucleotides matching TRBD1. V dropped 4 bases and J dropped 0; count of bases not matched to a gene: 2. Germline lookup yields CDR1 MDHEN and CDR2 SYDVKM. The CDR3 is made up of 14 amino acids. The CDR3 reads CASSSGTANYGYTF. DNA for the CDR3: TGTGCCAGCAGTTCCGGGACAGCTAACTATGGCTACACCTTC.

This chain joins TRBV14 and TRBJ1-2, with D unclear. Trimming took off 0 bases at V and 4 bases at J, with 12 bases between the two ends. Germline lookup yields CDR1 SGHDN and CDR2 FVKESK. There are 15 residues in the CDR3. As DNA, the CDR3 is TGTGCCAGCAGCCAAGATCTAGGCCCTTTCTATGGCTACACCTTC. This codes for CASSQDLGPFYGYTF.

The sample holds one count of this clone. The chain recombines TRBV27 with TRBJ2-3; TRBD1 matches at 8 bases. After removal of 0 bases from V and 1 base from J, the junction contained 3 bases not matched to a gene. CDR1 MNHEY and CDR2 SMNVEV come from the germline V gene (reference sequence). The CDR3 contains 16 residues. CDR3 sequence reads: CASSLSGTGRTDTQYF. CDR3 bases: TGTGCCAGCAGTTTATCCGGGACAGGCCGCACAGATACGCAGTATTTT.

The chain joins TRBV6-1 to TRBJ2-3, with D tentatively TRBD2 (6 bases). Trimming took 4 bases from V and 0 from J, leaving 14 bases between them. Germline CDR1 MNHNS, CDR2 SASEGT. CDR3 length: 16 residues. The CDR3: CASSARLGTSTDTQYF. The CDR3 region has the DNA TGTGCCAGCAGTGCTCGTTTAGGGACTAGCACAGATACGCAGTATTTT.